This is a list of T cell receptor beta chains from one sample in a study of shared clonotypes between healthy human individuals. TCRdb keeps only in-frame clones here, not all; method: immunoSEQ multiplex PCR. Of 2 million to 2.5 million clones in the sample, around 90% were seen once. Sequences were obtained from naive CD4+ T cells from PBMCs. Receptors were obtained from a man younger than 30 in good health. Some clones in this sample may be carry-over from other donors' samples. CDR3s include the opening cysteine and the closing phenylalanine or tryptophan. Fields, in order: D gene, clone size, V gene, J gene, CDR3 length, CDR3 DNA, CDR3 protein. A D gene is named only where the DNA matches it firmly. Clone size appears in some rows only: once, few, many, or a class for an expanded clone.

D gene: TRBD2
clone size: NA
V gene: TRBV6-6
J gene: TRBJ2-7
CDR3 length: 14
CDR3 DNA: TGTGCCAGCAGTCCGGGACTATCAACCTACGAGCAGTACTTC
CDR3 protein: CASSPGLSTYEQYF

D gene: NA
clone size: NA
V gene: TRBV30
J gene: TRBJ1-3
CDR3 length: 14
CDR3 DNA: TGTGCCCGTGGGGACACATTCTCTGGAAACACCATATATTTT
CDR3 protein: CARGDTFSGNTIYF

D gene: TRBD1
clone size: NA
V gene: TRBV4-2
J gene: TRBJ2-7
CDR3 length: 16
CDR3 DNA: TGTGCCAGCAGCCAAGATGATATACAGGGGGCGGACGAGCAGTACTTC
CDR3 protein: CASSQDDIQGADEQYF

D gene: NA
clone size: NA
V gene: TRBV7-3
J gene: TRBJ1-1
CDR3 length: 14
CDR3 DNA: TGTGCCAGCAGCTTTGGCGGAGGTGGCTCTGAAGCTTTCTTT
CDR3 protein: CASSFGGGGSEAFF

D gene: NA
clone size: NA
V gene: TRBV2
J gene: TRBJ2-5
CDR3 length: 12
CDR3 DNA: TGTGCCAGCAGCGGGGACCAAGAGACCCAGTACTTC
CDR3 protein: CASSGDQETQYF

D gene: NA
clone size: NA
V gene: TRBV28
J gene: TRBJ2-3
CDR3 length: 11
CDR3 DNA: TGTGCCTGGGGGGTGAGGGATACGCAGTATTTT
CDR3 protein: CAWGVRDTQYF

D gene: NA
clone size: NA
V gene: TRBV7-9
J gene: TRBJ2-5
CDR3 length: 13
CDR3 DNA: TGTGCCAGCAGCAGGGGCCGGTGGGATACCCAGTACTTC
CDR3 protein: CASSRGRWDTQYF

D gene: NA
clone size: few
V gene: TRBV27
J gene: TRBJ1-1
CDR3 length: 14
CDR3 DNA: TGTGCCAGCAGTTTTAATTGGCAGAACACTGAAGCTTTCTTT
CDR3 protein: CASSFNWQNTEAFF

D gene: TRBD1
clone size: NA
V gene: TRBV7-9
J gene: TRBJ1-5
CDR3 length: 17
CDR3 DNA: TGTGCCAGCAGCCGTGGGTCGGGACAGTATAGCAATCAGCCCCAGCATTTT
CDR3 protein: CASSRGSGQYSNQPQHF

D gene: NA
clone size: NA
V gene: TRBV5-1
J gene: TRBJ2-2
CDR3 length: 15
CDR3 DNA: TGCGCCAGCAGCTTACCAGGGGCGAACACCGGGGAGCTGTTTTTT
CDR3 protein: CASSLPGANTGELFF

D gene: TRBD1
clone size: NA
V gene: TRBV6-1
J gene: TRBJ2-3
CDR3 length: 14
CDR3 DNA: TGTGCCACACACCTACTCCCTCAGACAGGGAGAAGGTATTTT
CDR3 protein: CATHLLPQTGRRYF

D gene: NA
clone size: NA
V gene: TRBV29-1
J gene: TRBJ2-3
CDR3 length: 13
CDR3 DNA: TGCAGCGTGGGCCCGGACTTCACAGATACGCAGTATTTT
CDR3 protein: CSVGPDFTDTQYF

D gene: TRBD2
clone size: NA
V gene: TRBV7-7
J gene: TRBJ2-3
CDR3 length: 17
CDR3 DNA: TGTGCCAGCAGCTTCTGGACTAGAATTGCTAGCACAGATACGCAGTATTTT
CDR3 protein: CASSFWTRIASTDTQYF

D gene: NA
clone size: NA
V gene: TRBV7-2
J gene: TRBJ1-1
CDR3 length: 15
CDR3 DNA: TGTGCCAGCAGCGAAAATGGTCCTCGCCCCACTGAAGCTTTCTTT
CDR3 protein: CASSENGPRPTEAFF

D gene: NA
clone size: NA
V gene: TRBV20-1
J gene: TRBJ2-7
CDR3 length: 11
CDR3 DNA: TGCAGTGCAGCCAGGGTTTACGAGCAGTACTTC
CDR3 protein: CSAARVYEQYF

D gene: NA
clone size: few
V gene: TRBV5-1
J gene: TRBJ2-5
CDR3 length: 11
CDR3 DNA: TGCGCCAGCAGCAGCCAAGAGACCCAGTACTTC
CDR3 protein: CASSSQETQYF

D gene: NA
clone size: NA
V gene: TRBV7-9
J gene: TRBJ2-5
CDR3 length: 17
CDR3 DNA: TGTGCCAGCAGCTTATTAACCCCCGGACTACAGAAAGAGACCCAGTACTTC
CDR3 protein: CASSLLTPGLQKETQYF

D gene: TRBD1
clone size: NA
V gene: TRBV4-1
J gene: TRBJ1-4
CDR3 length: 18
CDR3 DNA: TGCGCCAGCAGCCTGCCCTATACAGGGGCATCCGCTCTTGAAAAACTGTTTTTT
CDR3 protein: CASSLPYTGASALEKLFF

D gene: NA
clone size: NA
V gene: TRBV9
J gene: TRBJ1-2
CDR3 length: 15
CDR3 DNA: TGTGCCAGCAGCCCAGGGGACGGGTCACTGGGTGGCTACACCTTC
CDR3 protein: CASSPGDGSLGGYTF

D gene: TRBD2
clone size: NA
V gene: TRBV2
J gene: TRBJ2-5
CDR3 length: 14
CDR3 DNA: TGTGCCAGCAATGTAGCGGGAGTAGGAGAGACCCAGTACTTC
CDR3 protein: CASNVAGVGETQYF

D gene: NA
clone size: once
V gene: TRBV7-3
J gene: TRBJ2-5
CDR3 length: 14
CDR3 DNA: TGTGCCAGCAGCTTCCAAGGACCTCAAGAGACCCAGTACTTC
CDR3 protein: CASSFQGPQETQYF

D gene: NA
clone size: NA
V gene: TRBV29-1
J gene: TRBJ2-5
CDR3 length: 12
CDR3 DNA: TGCACGGGGGCCAGGGGCCAAGAGACCCAGTACTTC
CDR3 protein: CTGARGQETQYF

D gene: NA
clone size: once
V gene: TRBV28
J gene: TRBJ2-3
CDR3 length: 12
CDR3 DNA: TGTGCCAGCAGTTTAGAGTCCCGCTTGTGGTATTTT
CDR3 protein: CASSLESRLWYF

D gene: NA
clone size: NA
V gene: TRBV4-3
J gene: TRBJ1-4
CDR3 length: 15
CDR3 DNA: TGCGCCAGCAGCCAAGATCCCAGGACCAATGAAAAACTGTTTTTT
CDR3 protein: CASSQDPRTNEKLFF

D gene: NA
clone size: NA
V gene: TRBV7-7
J gene: TRBJ2-2
CDR3 length: 15
CDR3 DNA: TGTGCCAGCAGCTTAGGTGCAGGCAACACCGGGGAGCTGTTTTTT
CDR3 protein: CASSLGAGNTGELFF

D gene: NA
clone size: NA
V gene: TRBV5-1
J gene: TRBJ2-7
CDR3 length: 14
CDR3 DNA: TGCGCCAGCAGCTTCGGAGGACCGAACTACGAGCAGTACTTC
CDR3 protein: CASSFGGPNYEQYF

D gene: NA
clone size: NA
V gene: TRBV19
J gene: TRBJ1-2
CDR3 length: 17
CDR3 DNA: TGTGCCAGTAGTATAGGCGGGGCAGCGTCAACTAACTATGGCTACACCTTC
CDR3 protein: CASSIGGAASTNYGYTF

D gene: TRBD2
clone size: NA
V gene: TRBV5-1
J gene: TRBJ2-1
CDR3 length: 15
CDR3 DNA: TGCGCCACAAGTACTAGCGGAAACTTATACAATGAGCAGTTCTTC
CDR3 protein: CATSTSGNLYNEQFF

D gene: NA
clone size: NA
V gene: TRBV4-1
J gene: TRBJ1-2
CDR3 length: 15
CDR3 DNA: TGCGCCAGCAGCCCTCCGGCAGGGGCGAACTATGGCTACACCTTC
CDR3 protein: CASSPPAGANYGYTF

D gene: TRBD2
clone size: NA
V gene: TRBV13
J gene: TRBJ2-2
CDR3 length: 20
CDR3 DNA: TGTGCCAGCAGCTTTGGGACTAGCGGGACCTCGACGCATGCCACCGGGGAGCTGTTTTTT
CDR3 protein: CASSFGTSGTSTHATGELFF

D gene: NA
clone size: NA
V gene: TRBV10-3
J gene: TRBJ2-5
CDR3 length: 12
CDR3 DNA: TGTGCCATCAGTGCCTACCAAGAGACCCAGTACTTC
CDR3 protein: CAISAYQETQYF

D gene: NA
clone size: NA
V gene: TRBV4-2
J gene: TRBJ2-1
CDR3 length: 14
CDR3 DNA: TGTGCCAGCAGCTTCCGACAGAACTACAATGAGCAGTTCTTC
CDR3 protein: CASSFRQNYNEQFF

D gene: NA
clone size: NA
V gene: TRBV5-1
J gene: TRBJ2-1
CDR3 length: 13
CDR3 DNA: TGCGCCAGCAGCTTGGGGGTTGACAATGAGCAGTTCTTC
CDR3 protein: CASSLGVDNEQFF

D gene: TRBD2
clone size: NA
V gene: TRBV7-9
J gene: TRBJ2-1
CDR3 length: 15
CDR3 DNA: TGTGCCAGCAGCTTAGCAGCGGGGTCAGACAATGAGCAGTTCTTC
CDR3 protein: CASSLAAGSDNEQFF

D gene: TRBD2
clone size: NA
V gene: TRBV27
J gene: TRBJ2-7
CDR3 length: 14
CDR3 DNA: TGTGCCAGCAGTAAGACGGGAGGCTCCTACGAGCAGTACTTC
CDR3 protein: CASSKTGGSYEQYF

D gene: NA
clone size: NA
V gene: TRBV28
J gene: TRBJ2-7
CDR3 length: 13
CDR3 DNA: TGTGCCACCCTATTGTCTGCGGCCTACGAGCAGTACTTC
CDR3 protein: CATLLSAAYEQYF

D gene: NA
clone size: NA
V gene: TRBV2
J gene: TRBJ1-3
CDR3 length: 13
CDR3 DNA: TGTGCCAGCAGTGATGCTCCTGGAAACACCATATATTTT
CDR3 protein: CASSDAPGNTIYF

D gene: TRBD1
clone size: NA
V gene: TRBV6-1
J gene: TRBJ2-1
CDR3 length: 14
CDR3 DNA: TGTGCCAGCAGCGGACAGGGGCACTACAATGAGCAGTTCTTC
CDR3 protein: CASSGQGHYNEQFF

D gene: NA
clone size: NA
V gene: TRBV28
J gene: TRBJ2-6
CDR3 length: 16
CDR3 DNA: TGTGCCAGCAGTCCGCCCCAAGGATCTGGGGCCAACGTCCTGACTTTC
CDR3 protein: CASSPPQGSGANVLTF

D gene: TRBD1
clone size: NA
V gene: TRBV7-2
J gene: TRBJ2-1
CDR3 length: 15
CDR3 DNA: TGTGCCAGCAGCTTAGCGGGACAGGCTTACAATGAGCAGTTCTTC
CDR3 protein: CASSLAGQAYNEQFF

D gene: NA
clone size: once
V gene: TRBV7-2
J gene: TRBJ1-4
CDR3 length: 14
CDR3 DNA: TGTGCCAGCAGCCCCCCGGGAACAAATGAAAAACTGTTTTTT
CDR3 protein: CASSPPGTNEKLFF

D gene: NA
clone size: once
V gene: TRBV5-1
J gene: TRBJ1-1
CDR3 length: 14
CDR3 DNA: TGCGCCAGCAGCTTCCCAGGGATGGGAACTGAAGCTTTCTTT
CDR3 protein: CASSFPGMGTEAFF

D gene: TRBD2
clone size: NA
V gene: TRBV19
J gene: TRBJ2-1
CDR3 length: 16
CDR3 DNA: TGTGCCAGTAGTGCCCGGACTAGCGGGAACTACAATGAGCAGTTCTTC
CDR3 protein: CASSARTSGNYNEQFF

D gene: TRBD2
clone size: NA
V gene: TRBV7-3
J gene: TRBJ2-3
CDR3 length: 14
CDR3 DNA: TGTGCCAGCAGCTTACGGCGGGAGGCCGATACGCAGTATTTT
CDR3 protein: CASSLRREADTQYF

D gene: TRBD2
clone size: NA
V gene: TRBV5-1
J gene: TRBJ2-2
CDR3 length: 18
CDR3 DNA: TGCGCCAGCAGCGAGCTGACTAGCGGAGCAGCGAACACCGGGGAGCTGTTTTTT
CDR3 protein: CASSELTSGAANTGELFF

D gene: TRBD2
clone size: once
V gene: TRBV2
J gene: TRBJ2-1
CDR3 length: 17
CDR3 DNA: TGTGCCAGCCTGATGGAGGCCATACTAGCGAGAACCAATGAGCAGTTCTTC
CDR3 protein: CASLMEAILARTNEQFF

D gene: TRBD1
clone size: NA
V gene: TRBV7-9
J gene: TRBJ1-1
CDR3 length: 13
CDR3 DNA: TGTGCCAGCAGCTGGGGGACAGGGGCTGAAGCTTTCTTT
CDR3 protein: CASSWGTGAEAFF

D gene: TRBD1
clone size: NA
V gene: TRBV27
J gene: TRBJ1-5
CDR3 length: 14
CDR3 DNA: TGTGCCAGCAGTGTCACGGGACAGAATCAGCCCCAGCATTTT
CDR3 protein: CASSVTGQNQPQHF

D gene: NA
clone size: NA
V gene: TRBV11-2
J gene: TRBJ1-2
CDR3 length: 18
CDR3 DNA: TGTGCCAGCAGCTCACTCCCCGGGCAGCCCCAAGCTAACTATGGCTACACCTTC
CDR3 protein: CASSSLPGQPQANYGYTF

D gene: NA
clone size: NA
V gene: TRBV18
J gene: TRBJ2-3
CDR3 length: 12
CDR3 DNA: TGTGCCAGCTCACCACGGGAAGATACGCAGTATTTT
CDR3 protein: CASSPREDTQYF

D gene: TRBD1
clone size: NA
V gene: TRBV18
J gene: TRBJ2-7
CDR3 length: 15
CDR3 DNA: TGTGCCAGCTCATCCTCGACAGGGGGCATCTACGAGCAGTACTTC
CDR3 protein: CASSSSTGGIYEQYF

D gene: TRBD1
clone size: once
V gene: TRBV7-3
J gene: TRBJ2-1
CDR3 length: 14
CDR3 DNA: TGTGCCAGCAGCAAACAGGGGGCGTCCAATGAGCAGTTCTTC
CDR3 protein: CASSKQGASNEQFF

D gene: TRBD1
clone size: NA
V gene: TRBV18
J gene: TRBJ2-5
CDR3 length: 15
CDR3 DNA: TGTGCCAGCTCTCCCGGGACAGCGTCCCAAGAGACCCAGTACTTC
CDR3 protein: CASSPGTASQETQYF

D gene: NA
clone size: NA
V gene: TRBV28
J gene: TRBJ1-2
CDR3 length: 15
CDR3 DNA: TGTGCCAGCAGTTTGGTGACCCTTAATTTCTATGGCTACACCTTC
CDR3 protein: CASSLVTLNFYGYTF

D gene: NA
clone size: NA
V gene: TRBV6-5
J gene: TRBJ2-7
CDR3 length: 13
CDR3 DNA: TGTGCCAGCCGTACTGGTGCCTCCTACGAGCAGTACTTC
CDR3 protein: CASRTGASYEQYF

D gene: NA
clone size: once
V gene: TRBV27
J gene: TRBJ2-1
CDR3 length: 16
CDR3 DNA: TGTGCCAGCACCAACAGGAGGGGAGGCTCATACAATGAGCAGTTCTTC
CDR3 protein: CASTNRRGGSYNEQFF

D gene: NA
clone size: NA
V gene: TRBV2
J gene: TRBJ1-3
CDR3 length: 17
CDR3 DNA: TGTGCCAGCACCCCGGGGCAGGGGACACTGAGTGGAAACACCATATATTTT
CDR3 protein: CASTPGQGTLSGNTIYF

D gene: NA
clone size: NA
V gene: TRBV28
J gene: TRBJ2-1
CDR3 length: 11
CDR3 DNA: TGTGCCAGCAGTTTGGGAAATGAGCAGTTCTTC
CDR3 protein: CASSLGNEQFF

D gene: NA
clone size: NA
V gene: TRBV15
J gene: TRBJ1-1
CDR3 length: 13
CDR3 DNA: TGTGCATCCGGGACCAACTTGAACACTGAAGCTTTCTTT
CDR3 protein: CASGTNLNTEAFF

D gene: TRBD2
clone size: NA
V gene: TRBV4-1
J gene: TRBJ2-2
CDR3 length: 18
CDR3 DNA: TGCGCCAGCAGCCAAGGACTAGCGGGACTTCTGAACACCGGGGAGCTGTTTTTT
CDR3 protein: CASSQGLAGLLNTGELFF